This T cell receptor beta chain was sequenced in a study of T cell clonotyping in hematopoietic cell transplantation. General observations from the study: Recipient TCR diversity dropped after transplant; expanded clonotypes rose from day 30 to 180. Broader posttransplant TCR repertoire diversity was predicted by graft donor and pretransplant recipient Inverse Simpson Index values. Few recipient clonotypes overlapped donors; over 97% were de novo at given depth.

With regard to this clone: The antigen is not known.

Trimming cost V 0 bases and J 5 bases; bases outside gene matches: 4. CDR1 is SGHRS and CDR2 is YFSETQ in the germline V gene. This CDR3 comprises 14 residues. Assay: immunoSEQ multiplex PCR; the TCRdb copy retains only in-frame clones and omits some. The sample has tens of thousands of clones, less than 95% seen once. The V call is TRBV5-1, the J call TRBJ2-5; 7 bases line up with TRBD1. Sequenced input: peripheral blood mononuclear cells. This receptor was identified in a woman between 45 and 60 years old in good health. Some clones in this sample may be carry-over from other donors' samples. The CDR3 spells CASSLDRGRETQYF. The CDR3 nucleotides are TGCGCCAGCAGCTTGGACAGGGGACGGGAGACCCAGTACTTC.